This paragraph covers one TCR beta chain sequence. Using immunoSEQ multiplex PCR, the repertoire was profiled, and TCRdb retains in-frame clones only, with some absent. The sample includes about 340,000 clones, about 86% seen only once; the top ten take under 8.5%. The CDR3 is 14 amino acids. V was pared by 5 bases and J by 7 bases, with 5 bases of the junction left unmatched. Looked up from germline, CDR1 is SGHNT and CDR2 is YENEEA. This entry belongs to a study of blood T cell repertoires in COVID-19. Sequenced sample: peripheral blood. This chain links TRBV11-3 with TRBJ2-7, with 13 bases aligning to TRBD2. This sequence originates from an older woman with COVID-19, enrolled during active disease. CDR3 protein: CASSTGLAGSEQYF. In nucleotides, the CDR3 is TGTGCCAGCAGCACGGGACTAGCGGGGAGTGAGCAGTACTTC.